This record concerns one TCR beta chain sequence. Its antigen is not identified. The CDR3 spans 14 residues. The germline CDR1 and CDR2 sequences are MNHEY and SMNVEV (reference sequence). Germline trimming cut 3 bases from V and 8 bases from J; bases unmatched to any gene: 8. PCR was performed using 60 Vbeta and 13 Jbeta primers. The table came from immunoSEQ multiplex PCR; TCRdb's copy has only in-frame clones and leaves some out. The profile shows about 110,000 clones, about 80% of them singletons. This entry comes from a study of cytomegalovirus exposure and HLA in healthy donors. Whole-study results and caveats: Most sequenced TCRs were rare (though some public TCRs occurred in many donors). There were 150 to 200 TCR beta chains listed as cytomegalovirus-associated. What was likely a sequencing artifact was a cluster of highly shared sequence variants.

The sequenced sample consisted of PBMCs. The TCR originated in a female donor in good health and CMV-seropositive. The chain has TRBV27 and TRBJ2-3; 7 bases are shared with TRBD2. CDR3 sequence reads: CASSFSPGRGTQYF. The DNA of the CDR3 is TGTGCCAGCAGTTTTTCGCCGGGGAGGGGTACGCAGTATTTT.